The entry below gives a single T cell receptor beta chain sequence along with its context. This clonotype was picked up many times. The antigen it binds to is not known. Base qualities are not provided; no much larger clone lies one nucleotide away. The germline ends are 10 bases apart after V is trimmed by 4 bases and J by 0 bases. The CDR3, cysteine through phenylalanine, is 15 amino acids long. Only the CDR3 region is kept as DNA, spanning 45 bases read in frame from base 1. Looking up the germline V gene yields CDR1 MGHRA and CDR2 YSYEKL. Bone marrow was sampled from every patient at the time of active disease. Ficoll-Hypaque density gradient centrifugation was used to isolate the bone marrow mononuclear cells. CD138-negative cells were obtained by negative selection after labeling with CD138 magnetic microbeads on a MACS separator, removing myeloma plasma cells. The purity of the isolated cells was checked by flow cytometry with CD138 antibodies on an Attune NxT. TRIzol reagent was used to extract total RNA, and a NanoDrop spectrophotometer was used to quantify the extracted RNA. For each patient, the CD138-negative bone marrow sample underwent paired RNA-seq and IR-seq.

The data were obtained in a study of read filtering for tumor transcriptome and immune sequencing (dated by TCRdb to 2019 to 2021). About the study as a whole: The cohort was composed of some 16 male and some 15 female patients, with a mean age of roughly 61 years and an age range of about 47 to 85. A main aim was a read-filtering strategy for immune repertoire data, specifically whether clonotypes supported by a single read should be removed. Using the same bone marrow samples, the study compared TCR repertoires obtained by targeted immune repertoire sequencing with those obtained by bulk whole-transcriptome sequencing. By revised international staging, eight or nine patients were R-ISS I, under 20 were R-ISS II and over five were R-ISS III. After DNase treatment, whole-transcriptome libraries were prepared using the TruSeq RNA Access Library Prep Kit. Per sample, about 4.05 to 10.27 million TCR-region mapped reads were obtained with IR-seq, compared with only roughly 80 to 1273 with RNA-seq.

Broad study findings and their caveats: The sorted CD138-negative fraction was not purified T cells but a mixed bone marrow immune population. Single-read clonotypes made up around 80% of clonotypes but only around 4% of total reads in IR-seq, compared with roughly 70% of clonotypes and more than 40% of reads in RNA-seq. Clonotypes were captured by IR-seq at much higher depth and more reliably than by RNA-seq, and smaller IR-seq throughput was sufficient for identification of most shared clonotypes. The correlation between IR-seq and RNA-seq shared clonotype proportions was increased by removal of single-read clonotypes.

The Immunoverse kit was used to build TCR libraries from 400 ng RNA, with molecular barcoded adaptors covering alpha/delta and beta/gamma chains. TCR library preparation used the same RNA that went into transcriptome sequencing. TCR libraries were sequenced on an Illumina HiSeq 4000 with 2 x 150 cycles. In the source study's methods: MiXCR aligned TCR reads to human V, D, J and C references and assembled the aligned reads into CDR3 clonotypes, with quality filtering and error correction included. The tcR package in R was used for analysis of clonotype counts and gene usage diversity. For inspection of raw mapping reads, RNA-seq reads were mapped by STAR aligner version 2.5.3a onto GRCh37 of the human genome. To test how sequencing depth affects detected clonotypes, IR-seq fastq files were randomly downsampled with Seqtk 1.3. TCRdb passed the public sequencing reads through fastp at Q25 and MiXCR, retaining productive beta sequences. When rows share a CDR3 protein, they turn into one entry using the most common DNA and genes. TCRdb, rather than the study authors, made the V and J calls. In all, the sample holds about 5,800 distinct CDR3 sequences, and around 21% of those were seen once. Just under 25% of the sample is taken by the ten largest.

The receptor was derived from a donor aged 40 or older with multiple myeloma. The chain uses TRBV4-1 and TRBJ1-5, with the D gene uncertain. Sequencing was performed on a population of CD138-negative cells sorted from bone marrow. In light of the paper, this sample's cell subset or site label describes: bone marrow mononuclear cells depleted of CD138+ plasma/myeloma cells by negative magnetic selection. CDR3 region: CASSPPGFSNQPQHF. Here is the DNA: TGCGCCAGCAGCCCCCCAGGATTTAGCAATCAGCCCCAGCATTTT.